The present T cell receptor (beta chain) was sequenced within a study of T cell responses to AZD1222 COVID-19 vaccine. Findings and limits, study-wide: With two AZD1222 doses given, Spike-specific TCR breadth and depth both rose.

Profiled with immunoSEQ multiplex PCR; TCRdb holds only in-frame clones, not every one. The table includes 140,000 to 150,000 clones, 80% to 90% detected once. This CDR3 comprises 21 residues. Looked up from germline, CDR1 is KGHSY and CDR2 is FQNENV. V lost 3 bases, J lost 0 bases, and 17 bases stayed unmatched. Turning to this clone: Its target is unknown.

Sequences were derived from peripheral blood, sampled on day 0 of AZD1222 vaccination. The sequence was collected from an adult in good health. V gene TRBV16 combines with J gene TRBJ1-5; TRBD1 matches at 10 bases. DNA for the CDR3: TGTGCCAGCAGCCATCCGGTCCTTGGGGGACAGGGGTTGAATAGCAATCAGCCCCAGCATTTT. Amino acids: CASSHPVLGGQGLNSNQPQHF.